The T cell receptor beta chain under discussion was sequenced for a study of CD8+CD57+ T cells in acquired aplastic anemia. Overall study: Yields of DNA that came from sorted CD4+ and CD8+ cells averaged approximately 3.2 ug. Study conclusions and caveats: In common between the patients and the controls were some 28 CD8+ CDR3 sequences. A significant difference in CD8+ Simpson's diversity between patients and controls was not found.

Both TCR beta VDJ combination and CDR3 sequence profiling were carried out. Genomic DNA was the template for this profiling. In TCRdb, the reads were re-called with MiXCR into one record per CDR3 protein. The sample comprises some 150,000 distinct CDR3 sequences, 52% of which are singletons, and approximately 12% rests with the top ten. The germline gives CDR1 SGHKS, CDR2 YYEKEE (reference sequence). The CDR3 has 12 amino acids. Trimming shortened V by 0 bases and J by 7 bases, and 7 bases separated the two germline ends. Sequenced patients had shown CD8+CD57+ cell expansion by flow cytometry. The study sampled blood from patients who had received no therapy. Note on this clonotype: Its antigen remains unknown.

The TCR originated in a human donor with aplastic anemia. V gene TRBV5-5 combines with J gene TRBJ1-2; D remains unclear. Specimen: sorted CD4+, CD8+, or CD8+CD57+ T cells (not recorded which) from PBMCs. The CDR3 reads CASSLDVGGYTF. The CDR3 DNA follows: TGTGCCAGCAGCTTGGATGTGGGTGGCTACACCTTC.